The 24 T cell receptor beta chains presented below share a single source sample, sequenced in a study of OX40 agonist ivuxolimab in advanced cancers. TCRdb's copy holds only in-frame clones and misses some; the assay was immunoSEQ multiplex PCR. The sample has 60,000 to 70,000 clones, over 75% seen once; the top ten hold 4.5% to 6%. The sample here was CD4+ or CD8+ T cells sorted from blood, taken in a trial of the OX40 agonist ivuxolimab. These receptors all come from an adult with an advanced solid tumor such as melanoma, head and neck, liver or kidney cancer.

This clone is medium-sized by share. CDR3 in amino acids: CASSPGGGYYGYTF. The CDR3 DNA reads as TGTGCCAGCAGTCCCGGAGGGGGGTATTATGGCTACACCTTC. The rearrangement uses TRBV28 and TRBJ1-2; a weak D match, TRBD1 (6 bases). Trimming cost V 5 bases and J 5 bases, with 15 bases left between them. The CDR3 totals 14 residues. Germline V gene lookup returns CDR1 MDHEN and CDR2 SYDVKM.

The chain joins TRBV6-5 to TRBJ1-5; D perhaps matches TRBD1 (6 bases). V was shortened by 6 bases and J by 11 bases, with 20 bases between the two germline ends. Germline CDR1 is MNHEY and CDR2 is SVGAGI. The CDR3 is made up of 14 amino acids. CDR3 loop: CASRNTGFGGTQHF. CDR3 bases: TGTGCCAGCAGAAACACAGGGTTTGGGGGAACCCAGCATTTT.

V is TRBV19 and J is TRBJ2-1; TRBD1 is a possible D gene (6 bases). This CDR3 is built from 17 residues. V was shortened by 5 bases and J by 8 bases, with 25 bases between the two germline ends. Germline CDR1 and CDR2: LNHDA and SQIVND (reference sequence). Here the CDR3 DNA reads TGTGCCAGTAGTCCGGAACTTACAGGGTTTCGTTTGTATGAGCAGTTCTTC. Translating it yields CASSPELTGFRLYEQFF.

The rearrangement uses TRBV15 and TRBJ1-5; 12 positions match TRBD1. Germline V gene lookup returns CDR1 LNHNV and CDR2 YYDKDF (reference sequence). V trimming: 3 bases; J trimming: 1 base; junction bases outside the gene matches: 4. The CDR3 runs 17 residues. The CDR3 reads CATSRGQGATSNQPQHF. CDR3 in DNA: TGTGCCACCAGCAGGGGACAGGGGGCCACAAGCAATCAGCCCCAGCATTTT.

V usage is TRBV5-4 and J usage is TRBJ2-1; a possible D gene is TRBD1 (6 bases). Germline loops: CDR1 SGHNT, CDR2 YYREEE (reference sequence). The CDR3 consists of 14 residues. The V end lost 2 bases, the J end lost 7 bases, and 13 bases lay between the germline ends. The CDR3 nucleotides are TGTGCCAGCAGCTTAACCGGGACAACGAATGAGCAGTTCTTC. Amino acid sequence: CASSLTGTTNEQFF.

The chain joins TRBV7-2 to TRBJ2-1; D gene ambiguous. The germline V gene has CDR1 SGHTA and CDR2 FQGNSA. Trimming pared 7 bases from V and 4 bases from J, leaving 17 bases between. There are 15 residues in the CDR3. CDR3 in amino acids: CASTPPGALYNEQFF. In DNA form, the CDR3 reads TGTGCCAGCACCCCCCCAGGCGCGTTATACAATGAGCAGTTCTTC.

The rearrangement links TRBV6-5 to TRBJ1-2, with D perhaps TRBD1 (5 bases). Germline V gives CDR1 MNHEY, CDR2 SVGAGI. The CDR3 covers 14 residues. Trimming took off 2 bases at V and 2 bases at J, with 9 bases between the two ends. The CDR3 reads CASSYRGANYGYTF. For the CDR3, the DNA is TGTGCCAGCAGTTACCGGGGCGCGAACTATGGCTACACCTTC.

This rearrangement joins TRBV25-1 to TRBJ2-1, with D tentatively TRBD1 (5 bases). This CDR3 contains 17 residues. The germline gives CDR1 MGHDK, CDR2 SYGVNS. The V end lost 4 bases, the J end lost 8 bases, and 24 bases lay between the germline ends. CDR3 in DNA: TGTGCCAGCAGTGTCTCGGGCAGGGCCCGCCAGGGTTATGAGCAGTTCTTC. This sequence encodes CASSVSGRARQGYEQFF.

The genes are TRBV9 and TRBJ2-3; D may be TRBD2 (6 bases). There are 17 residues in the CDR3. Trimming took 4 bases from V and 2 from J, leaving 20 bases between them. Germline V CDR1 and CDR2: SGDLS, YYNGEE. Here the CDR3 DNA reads TGTGCCAGCAGCCTAAATCGGGAGACTGGGAACACAGATACGCAGTATTTT. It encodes CASSLNRETGNTDTQYF.

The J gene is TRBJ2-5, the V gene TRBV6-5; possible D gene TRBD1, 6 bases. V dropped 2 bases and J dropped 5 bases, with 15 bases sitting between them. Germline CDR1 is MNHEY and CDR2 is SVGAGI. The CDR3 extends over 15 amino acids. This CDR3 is CASSYSRGWIETQYF. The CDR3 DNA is TGTGCCAGCAGTTACAGCAGGGGATGGATCGAGACCCAGTACTTC.

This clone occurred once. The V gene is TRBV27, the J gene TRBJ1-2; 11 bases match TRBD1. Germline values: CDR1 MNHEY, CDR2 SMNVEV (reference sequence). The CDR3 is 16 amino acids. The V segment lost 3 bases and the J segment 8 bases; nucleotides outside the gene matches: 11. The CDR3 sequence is CASSFLDPGQGGGYTF. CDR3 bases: TGTGCCAGCAGTTTCCTCGACCCGGGACAGGGGGGGGGCTACACCTTC.

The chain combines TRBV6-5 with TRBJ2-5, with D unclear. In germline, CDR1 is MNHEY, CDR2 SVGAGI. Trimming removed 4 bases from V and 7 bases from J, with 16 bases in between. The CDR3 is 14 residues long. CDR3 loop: CASSSLGFGPTQYF. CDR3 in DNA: TGTGCCAGCAGTTCCCTAGGGTTTGGCCCGACCCAGTACTTC.

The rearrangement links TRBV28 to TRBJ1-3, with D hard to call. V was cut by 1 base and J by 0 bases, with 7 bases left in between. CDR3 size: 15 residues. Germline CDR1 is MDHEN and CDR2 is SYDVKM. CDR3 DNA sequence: TGTGCCAGCAGTTTATACCCAGGCTCTGGAAACACCATATATTTT. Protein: CASSLYPGSGNTIYF.

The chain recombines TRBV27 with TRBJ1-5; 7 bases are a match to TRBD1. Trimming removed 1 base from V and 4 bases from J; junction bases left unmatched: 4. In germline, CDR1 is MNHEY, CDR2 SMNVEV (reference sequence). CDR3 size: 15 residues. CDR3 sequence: CASSLFTTGNQPQHF. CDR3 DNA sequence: TGTGCCAGCAGTTTATTTACGACAGGGAATCAGCCCCAGCATTTT.

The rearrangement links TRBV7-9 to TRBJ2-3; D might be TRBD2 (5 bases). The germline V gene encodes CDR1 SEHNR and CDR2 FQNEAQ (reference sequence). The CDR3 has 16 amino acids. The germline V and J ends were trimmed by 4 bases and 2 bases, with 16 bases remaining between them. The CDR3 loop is CASSSRSGGPTDTQYF. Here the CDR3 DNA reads TGTGCCAGCAGCTCCCGAAGCGGTGGCCCCACAGATACGCAGTATTTT.

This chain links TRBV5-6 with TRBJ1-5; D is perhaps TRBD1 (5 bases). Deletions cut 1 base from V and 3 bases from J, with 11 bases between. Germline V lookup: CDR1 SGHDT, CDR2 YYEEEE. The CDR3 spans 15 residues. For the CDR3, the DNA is TGTGCCAGCAGCTTGAGACAGCTGCTCAATCAGCCCCAGCATTTT. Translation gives CASSLRQLLNQPQHF.

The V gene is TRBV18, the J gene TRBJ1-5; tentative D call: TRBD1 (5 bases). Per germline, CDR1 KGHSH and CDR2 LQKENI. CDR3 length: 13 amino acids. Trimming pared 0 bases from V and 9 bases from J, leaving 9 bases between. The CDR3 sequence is CASSPPGDSPQHF. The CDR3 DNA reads TGTGCCAGCTCACCACCGGGGGATTCGCCCCAGCATTTT. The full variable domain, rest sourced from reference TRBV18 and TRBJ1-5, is NAGVMQNPRHLVRRRGQEARLRCSPMKGHSHVYWYRQLPEEGLKFMVYLQKENIIDESGMPKERFSAEFPKEGPSILRIQQVVRGDSAAYFCASSPPGDSPQHFGDGTRLSIL.

This chain's CDR3 is CAIRQSPDRGNSPLHF. For the CDR3, the DNA is TGTGCCATCAGGCAATCCCCGGACAGGGGTAATTCACCCCTCCACTTT. The rearrangement links TRBV10-3 to TRBJ1-6; 9 nucleotides line up with TRBD1. Germline lookup yields CDR1 ENHRY and CDR2 SYGVKD. The CDR3 sequence is 16 residues long. After removal of 6 bases from V and 6 bases from J, the junction contained 9 bases not matched to a gene.

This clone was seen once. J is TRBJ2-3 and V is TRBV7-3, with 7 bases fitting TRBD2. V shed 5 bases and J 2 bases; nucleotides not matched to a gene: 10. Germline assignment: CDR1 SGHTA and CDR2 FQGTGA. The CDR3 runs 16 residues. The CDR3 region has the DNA TGTGCCAGCAGCAAAGCCGGGGACTACCTCACAGATACGCAGTATTTT. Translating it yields CASSKAGDYLTDTQYF.

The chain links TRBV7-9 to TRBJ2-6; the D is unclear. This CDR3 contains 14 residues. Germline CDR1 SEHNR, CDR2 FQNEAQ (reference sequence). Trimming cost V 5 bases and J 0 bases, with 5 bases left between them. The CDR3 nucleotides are TGTGCCAGCAGCCGGATCTCTGGGGCCAACGTCCTGACTTTC. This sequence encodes CASSRISGANVLTF.

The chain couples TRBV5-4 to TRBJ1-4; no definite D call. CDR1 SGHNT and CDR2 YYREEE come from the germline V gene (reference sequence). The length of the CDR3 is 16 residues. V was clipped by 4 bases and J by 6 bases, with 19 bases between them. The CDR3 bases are TGTGCCAGCAGCGTGATCGGGGATCAAGAGGATGAAAAACTGTTTTTT. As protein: CASSVIGDQEDEKLFF.

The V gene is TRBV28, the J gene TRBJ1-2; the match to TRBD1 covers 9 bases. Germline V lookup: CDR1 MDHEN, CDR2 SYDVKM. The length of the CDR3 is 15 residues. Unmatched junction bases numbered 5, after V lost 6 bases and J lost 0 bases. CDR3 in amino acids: CASSPGTGSNYGYTF. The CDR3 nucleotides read TGTGCCAGCAGCCCCGGGACAGGGTCTAACTATGGCTACACCTTC.

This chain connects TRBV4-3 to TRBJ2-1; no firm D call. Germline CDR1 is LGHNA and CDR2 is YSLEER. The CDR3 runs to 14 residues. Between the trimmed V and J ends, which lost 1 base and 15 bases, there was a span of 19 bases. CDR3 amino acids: CASSQGFRPSSPFF. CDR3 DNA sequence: TGCGCCAGCAGCCAAGGTTTTAGACCCTCATCCCCGTTCTTC.

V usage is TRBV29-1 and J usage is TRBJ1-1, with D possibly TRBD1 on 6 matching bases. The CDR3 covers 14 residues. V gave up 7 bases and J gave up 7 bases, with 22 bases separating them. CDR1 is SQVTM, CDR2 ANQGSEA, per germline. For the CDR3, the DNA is TGCAGCGCATTGATCGGGGGCCAGGGTGGTGAAGCTTTCTTT. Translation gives CSALIGGQGGEAFF. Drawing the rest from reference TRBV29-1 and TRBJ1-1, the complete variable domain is SAVISQKPSRDICQRGTSLTIQCQVDSQVTMMFWYRQQPGQSLTLIATANQGSEATYESGFVIDKFPISRPNLTFSTLTVSNMSPEDSSIYLCSALIGGQGGEAFFGQGTRLTVV.